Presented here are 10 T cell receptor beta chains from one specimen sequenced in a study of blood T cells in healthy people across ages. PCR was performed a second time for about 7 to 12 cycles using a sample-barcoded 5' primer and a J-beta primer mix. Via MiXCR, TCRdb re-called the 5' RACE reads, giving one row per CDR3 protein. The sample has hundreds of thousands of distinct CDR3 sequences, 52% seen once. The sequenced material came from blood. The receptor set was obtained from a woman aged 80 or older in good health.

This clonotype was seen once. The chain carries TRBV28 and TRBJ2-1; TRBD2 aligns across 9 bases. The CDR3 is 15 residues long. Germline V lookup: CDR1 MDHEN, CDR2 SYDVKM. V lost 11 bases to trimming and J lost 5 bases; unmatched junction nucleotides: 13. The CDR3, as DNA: TGTGCCGGGTCCACGTTTAGCGGGAGCCACAATGAGCAGTTCTTC. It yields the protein CAGSTFSGSHNEQFF.

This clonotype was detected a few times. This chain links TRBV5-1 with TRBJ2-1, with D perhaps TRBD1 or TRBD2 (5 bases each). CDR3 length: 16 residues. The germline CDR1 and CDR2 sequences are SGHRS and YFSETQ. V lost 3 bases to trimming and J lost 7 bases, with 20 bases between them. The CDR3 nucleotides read TGCGCCAGCAGCTGGGGGTGGGCAGGGAAAGGGAATGAGCAGTTCTTC. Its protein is CASSWGWAGKGNEQFF.

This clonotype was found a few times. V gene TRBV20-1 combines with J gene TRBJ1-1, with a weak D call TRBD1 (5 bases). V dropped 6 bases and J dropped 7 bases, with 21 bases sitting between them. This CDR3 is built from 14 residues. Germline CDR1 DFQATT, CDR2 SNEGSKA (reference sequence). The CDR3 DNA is TGCAGTGCAATGACAGCGAAGACGTCCGTTGAAGCTTTCTTT. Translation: CSAMTAKTSVEAFF.

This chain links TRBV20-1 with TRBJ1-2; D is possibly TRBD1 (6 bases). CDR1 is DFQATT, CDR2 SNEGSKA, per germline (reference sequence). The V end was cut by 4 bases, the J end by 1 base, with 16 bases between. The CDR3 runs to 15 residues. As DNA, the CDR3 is TGCAGTGCTACCCGAGGGGGGAATCATAACTATGGCTACACCTTC. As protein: CSATRGGNHNYGYTF.

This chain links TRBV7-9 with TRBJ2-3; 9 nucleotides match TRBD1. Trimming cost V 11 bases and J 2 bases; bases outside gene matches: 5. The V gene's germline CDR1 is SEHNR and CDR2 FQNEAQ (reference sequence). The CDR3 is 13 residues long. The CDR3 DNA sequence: TGTGCCGGCGGGGACAGGGCCACAGATACGCAGTATTTT. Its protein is CAGGDRATDTQYF.

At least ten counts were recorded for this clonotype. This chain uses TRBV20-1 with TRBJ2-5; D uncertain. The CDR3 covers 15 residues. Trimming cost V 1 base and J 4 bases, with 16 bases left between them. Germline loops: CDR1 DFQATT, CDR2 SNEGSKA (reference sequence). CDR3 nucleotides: TGCAGTGCTAGAGGTCTCTACCAGAGACCAGAGACCCAGTACTTC. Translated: CSARGLYQRPETQYF.

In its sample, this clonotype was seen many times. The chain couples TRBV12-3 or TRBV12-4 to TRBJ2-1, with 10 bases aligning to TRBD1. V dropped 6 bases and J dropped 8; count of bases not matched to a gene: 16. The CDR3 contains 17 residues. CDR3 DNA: TGTGCCAGCAGGACAGAACCCGGACAGGGGGGGAGGGATGAGCAGTTCTTC. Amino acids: CASRTEPGQGGRDEQFF.

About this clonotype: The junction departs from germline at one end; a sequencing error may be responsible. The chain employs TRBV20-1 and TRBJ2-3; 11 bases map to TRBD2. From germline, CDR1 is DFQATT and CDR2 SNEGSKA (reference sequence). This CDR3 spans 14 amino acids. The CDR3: CSVVAGGPSDTQYF. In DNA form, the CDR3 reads TGCAGTGTTGTAGCGGGGGGGCCCTCAGATACACAGTATTTT.

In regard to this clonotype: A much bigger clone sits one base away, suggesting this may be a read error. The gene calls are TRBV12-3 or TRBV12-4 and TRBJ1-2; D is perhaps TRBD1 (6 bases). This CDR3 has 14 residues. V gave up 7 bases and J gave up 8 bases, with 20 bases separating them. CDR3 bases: TGTGCCAGCATTTCCCCCGGCAGGGGCGGGGGCTACACCTTC. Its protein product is CASISPGRGGGYTF.

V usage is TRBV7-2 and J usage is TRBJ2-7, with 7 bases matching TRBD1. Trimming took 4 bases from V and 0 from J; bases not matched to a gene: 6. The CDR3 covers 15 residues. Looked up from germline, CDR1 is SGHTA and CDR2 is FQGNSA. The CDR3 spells CASSSYGTASYEQYF. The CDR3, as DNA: TGTGCCAGCAGCTCGTACGGGACAGCCTCCTACGAGCAGTACTTC.